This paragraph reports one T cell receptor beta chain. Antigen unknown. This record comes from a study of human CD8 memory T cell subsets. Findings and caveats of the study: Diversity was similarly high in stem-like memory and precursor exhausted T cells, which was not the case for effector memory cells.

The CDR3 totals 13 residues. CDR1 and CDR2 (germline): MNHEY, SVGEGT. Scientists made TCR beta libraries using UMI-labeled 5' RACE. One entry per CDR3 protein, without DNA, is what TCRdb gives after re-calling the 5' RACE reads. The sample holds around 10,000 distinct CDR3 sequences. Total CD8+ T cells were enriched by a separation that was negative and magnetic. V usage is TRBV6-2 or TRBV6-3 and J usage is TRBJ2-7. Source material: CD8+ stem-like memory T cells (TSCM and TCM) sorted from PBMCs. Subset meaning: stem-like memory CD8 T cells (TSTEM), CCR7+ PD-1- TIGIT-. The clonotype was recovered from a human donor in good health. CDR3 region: CASSYSSAYEQYF.